The clone carrying this TCR beta chain was picked up a small number of times. Its antigen is not known. Other DNA sequences in this specimen translate into the identical CDR3. V was pared by 1 base and J by 5 bases, with 8 bases between. Germline V gene sequence: CDR1 MGHRA, CDR2 YSYEKL. The CDR3 totals 13 residues. Methods used by the authors: Junction-only immunoSEQ sequences carried no quality scores, so filtering differed. TCRdb's table, derived via immunoSEQ multiplex PCR, lists solely in-frame clones and lacks some. From that table come the V and J calls and clone size; the DNA was used to work out D and trimming. The table has around 700,000 clones, around 72% seen once. The source of the sample is a study of shared clonotypes between healthy human individuals. Turning to the study itself: Donors were a couple of women and a few men aged 18 to 49. The study used three CD4 naive, three CD4 memory, two CD8 naive and one CD8 memory plate per donor.

Findings and limits, study-wide: All-four-donor shared clonotypes had higher generation probabilities than non-shared clonotypes did.

Sequencing used memory CD4+ T cells sorted from blood. As for subset: CD45RA-negative fraction. This TCR came from a woman in her thirties in good health. The chain has TRBV4-1 and TRBJ1-1; D not certain. In DNA, the CDR3 is TGCGCCAGCAGCCAAGGAGAATGGACTGAAGCTTTCTTT. This codes for CASSQGEWTEAFF.